This T cell receptor beta chain was sequenced in a study of blood T cell repertoires in COVID-19. Assay used: immunoSEQ multiplex PCR; TCRdb lists only in-frame clones, some missing. The table records around 50,000 clones, roughly 80% of them present only once. J gave up 6 bases and V 5 bases, and 8 bases lay outside the gene matches. CDR1 and CDR2 from the germline V gene are SGHVS and FQNEAQ. CDR3 length: 14 residues. The specimen sequenced was PBMCs or T cells enriched from blood (not recorded which). The source of this sequence is a woman in her fifties or sixties with acute COVID-19. The V call is TRBV7-8, the J call TRBJ2-7; TRBD2 agrees at 9 bases. The CDR3 coding sequence is TGTGCCAGCAGCCGAGCGGCGGGGGGGCGCGAGCAGTACTTC. Protein: CASSRAAGGREQYF.